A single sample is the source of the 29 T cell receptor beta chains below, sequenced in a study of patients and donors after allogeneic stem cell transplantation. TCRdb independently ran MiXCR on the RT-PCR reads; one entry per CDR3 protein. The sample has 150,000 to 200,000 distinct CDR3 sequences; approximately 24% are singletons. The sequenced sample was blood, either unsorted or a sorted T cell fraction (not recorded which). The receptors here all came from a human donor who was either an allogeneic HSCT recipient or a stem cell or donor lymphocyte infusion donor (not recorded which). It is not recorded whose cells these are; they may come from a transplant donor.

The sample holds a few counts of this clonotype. This chain's CDR3 is CASTQDRGYYNEQFF. Here the CDR3 DNA reads TGTGCCAGCACCCAGGACAGGGGCTACTACAATGAGCAGTTCTTC. The chain couples TRBV12-3 or TRBV12-4 to TRBJ2-1; TRBD1 matches at 9 bases. After removal of 7 bases from V and 3 bases from J, the junction contained 7 bases not matched to a gene. The CDR3 length is 15 residues.

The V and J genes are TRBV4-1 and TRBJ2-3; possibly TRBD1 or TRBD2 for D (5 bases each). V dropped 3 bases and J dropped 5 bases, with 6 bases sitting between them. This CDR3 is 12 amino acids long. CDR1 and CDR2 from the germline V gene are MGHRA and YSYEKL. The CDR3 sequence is CASSQGEDTQYF. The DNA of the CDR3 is TGCGCCAGCAGCCAGGGGGAAGATACGCAGTATTTT.

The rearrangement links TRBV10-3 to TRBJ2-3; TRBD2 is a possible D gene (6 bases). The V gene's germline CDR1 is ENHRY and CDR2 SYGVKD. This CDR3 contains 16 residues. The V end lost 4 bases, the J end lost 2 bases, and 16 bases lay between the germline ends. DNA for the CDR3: TGTGCCATCAGTGGGGACTCTTTAAATCCCACAGATACGCAGTATTTT. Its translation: CAISGDSLNPTDTQYF.

The CDR3 nucleotides read TGTGCCAGCAGCCGTTCTGGGGGGGCCACTGAAGCTTTCTTT. Translating gives CASSRSGGATEAFF. The rearrangement joins TRBV11-3 to TRBJ1-1, with a tentative D call TRBD1 (6 bases). The CDR3 is 14 amino acids. Germline V gene data show CDR1 as SGHNT and CDR2 as YENEEA. V was trimmed by 5 bases and J by 4 bases, leaving 14 bases between them.

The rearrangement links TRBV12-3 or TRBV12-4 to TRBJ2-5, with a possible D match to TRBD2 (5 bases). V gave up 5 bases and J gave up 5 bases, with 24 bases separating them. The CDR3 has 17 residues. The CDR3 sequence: CASSPPRAEENSETQYF. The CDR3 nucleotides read TGTGCCAGCAGTCCCCCGAGAGCGGAGGAAAACTCGGAGACCCAGTACTTC.

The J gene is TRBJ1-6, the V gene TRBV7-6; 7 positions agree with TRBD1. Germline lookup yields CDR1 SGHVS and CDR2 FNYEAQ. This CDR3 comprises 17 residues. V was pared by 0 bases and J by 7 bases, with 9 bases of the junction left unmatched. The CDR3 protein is CASSLAVVDRKNSPLHF. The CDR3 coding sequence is TGTGCCAGCAGCTTAGCGGTAGTGGACAGGAAAAATTCACCCCTCCACTTT.

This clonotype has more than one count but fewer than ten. CDR3 DNA: TGTGCCACCAGCAGAGGTGGACAGGGCTCCTACAATGAGCAGTTCTTC. Its translation: CATSRGGQGSYNEQFF. The chain is built from TRBV15 and TRBJ2-1, with TRBD1 matching 8 bases. The V gene's germline CDR1 is LNHNV and CDR2 YYDKDF (reference sequence). The CDR3 has 16 residues. V lost 1 base, J lost 0 bases, and 2 bases stayed unmatched.

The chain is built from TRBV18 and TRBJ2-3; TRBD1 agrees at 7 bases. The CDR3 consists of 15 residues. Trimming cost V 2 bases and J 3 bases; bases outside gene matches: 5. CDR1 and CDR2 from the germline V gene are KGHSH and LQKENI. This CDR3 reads CASSPIPGGTDTQYF. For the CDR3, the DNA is TGTGCCAGCTCACCAATTCCAGGGGGAACAGATACGCAGTATTTT.

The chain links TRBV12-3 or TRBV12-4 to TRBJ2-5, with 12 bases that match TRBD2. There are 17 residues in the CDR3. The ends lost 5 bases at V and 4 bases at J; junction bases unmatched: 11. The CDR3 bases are TGTGCCAGCAGTACCTCTCGACTAGCGGGAGATCCAGAGACCCAGTACTTC. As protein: CASSTSRLAGDPETQYF.

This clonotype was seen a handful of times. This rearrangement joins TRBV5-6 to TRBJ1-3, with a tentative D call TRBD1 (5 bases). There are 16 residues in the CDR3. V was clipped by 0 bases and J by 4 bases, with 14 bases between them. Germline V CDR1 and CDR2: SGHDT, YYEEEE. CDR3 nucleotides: TGTGCCAGCAGCTTGGGACCGGGTTCAGGGGGAAACACCATATATTTT. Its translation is CASSLGPGSGGNTIYF. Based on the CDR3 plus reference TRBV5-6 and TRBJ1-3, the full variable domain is DAGVTQSPTHLIKTRGQQVTLRCSPKSGHDTVSWYQQALGQGPQFIFQYYEEEERQRGNFPDRFSGHQFPNYSSELNVNALLLGDSALYLCASSLGPGSGGNTIYFGEGSWLTVV.

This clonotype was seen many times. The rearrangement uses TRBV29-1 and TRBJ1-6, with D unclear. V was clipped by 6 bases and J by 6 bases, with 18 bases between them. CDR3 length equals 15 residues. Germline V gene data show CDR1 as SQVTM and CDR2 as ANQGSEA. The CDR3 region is CSVTVTPGPNSPLHF. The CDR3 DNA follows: TGCAGCGTAACAGTTACGCCTGGGCCTAATTCACCCCTCCACTTT.

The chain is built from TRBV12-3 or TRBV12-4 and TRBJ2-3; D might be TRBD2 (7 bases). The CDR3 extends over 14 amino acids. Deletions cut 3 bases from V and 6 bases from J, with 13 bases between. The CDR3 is CASSFSGGRDTQYF. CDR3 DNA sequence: TGTGCCAGCAGTTTTTCGGGGGGCAGGGATACGCAGTATTTT.

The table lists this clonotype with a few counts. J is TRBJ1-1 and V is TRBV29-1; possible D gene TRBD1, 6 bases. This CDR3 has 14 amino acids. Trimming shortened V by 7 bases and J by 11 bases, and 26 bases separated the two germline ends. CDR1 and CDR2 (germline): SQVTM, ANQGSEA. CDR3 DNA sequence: TGCAGCGCCGAACCGCCCCAACCACAGGGTCGGGCTTTCTTT. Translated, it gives CSAEPPQPQGRAFF.

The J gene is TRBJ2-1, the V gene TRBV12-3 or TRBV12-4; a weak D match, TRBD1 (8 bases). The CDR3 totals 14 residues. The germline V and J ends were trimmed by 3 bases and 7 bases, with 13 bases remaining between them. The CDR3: CASSFGQGGNEQFF. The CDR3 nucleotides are TGTGCCAGCAGTTTTGGACAGGGAGGGAATGAGCAGTTCTTC.

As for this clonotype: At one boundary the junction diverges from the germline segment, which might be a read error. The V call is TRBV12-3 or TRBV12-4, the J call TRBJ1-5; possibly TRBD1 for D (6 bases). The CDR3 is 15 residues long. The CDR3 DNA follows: TGTGCCAGCAGTTTGGAGGACAGCATCAATAAGCCCCAGCATTTT. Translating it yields CASSLEDSINKPQHF.

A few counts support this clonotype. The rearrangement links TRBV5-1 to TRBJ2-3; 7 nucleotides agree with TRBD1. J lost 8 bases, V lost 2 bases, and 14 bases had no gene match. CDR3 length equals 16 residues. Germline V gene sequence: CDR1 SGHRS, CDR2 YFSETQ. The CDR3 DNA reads TGCGCCAGCAGCTTAGGTAGAACCAGACAGGGCGGTACGCAGTATTTT. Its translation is CASSLGRTRQGGTQYF.

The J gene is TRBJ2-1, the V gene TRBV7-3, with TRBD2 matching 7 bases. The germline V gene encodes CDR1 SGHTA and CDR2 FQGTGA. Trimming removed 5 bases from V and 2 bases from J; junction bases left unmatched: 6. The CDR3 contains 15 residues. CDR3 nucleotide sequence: TGTGCCAGCAGCCCTTTTGGGGGGGCCTACAATGAGCAGTTCTTC. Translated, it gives CASSPFGGAYNEQFF.

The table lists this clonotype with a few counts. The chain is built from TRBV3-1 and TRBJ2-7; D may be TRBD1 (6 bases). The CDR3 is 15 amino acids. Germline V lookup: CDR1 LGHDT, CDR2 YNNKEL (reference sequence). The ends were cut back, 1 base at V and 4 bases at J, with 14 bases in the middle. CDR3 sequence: CASSQGPGAGYEQYF. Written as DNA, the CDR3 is TGTGCCAGCAGCCAAGGCCCAGGGGCTGGATACGAGCAGTACTTC.

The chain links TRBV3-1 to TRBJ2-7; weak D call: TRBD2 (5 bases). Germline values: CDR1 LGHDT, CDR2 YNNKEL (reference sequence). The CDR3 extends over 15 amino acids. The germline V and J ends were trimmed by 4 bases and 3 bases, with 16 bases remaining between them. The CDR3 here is CASSREGSLRYEQYF. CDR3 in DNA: TGTGCCAGCAGCCGAGAGGGTTCCCTACGCTACGAGCAGTACTTC.

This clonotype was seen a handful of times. The CDR3 DNA reads as TGTGCCAGCAGCTTCTCAGGGTTCCCTGAAGCTTTCTTT. This gives the protein CASSFSGFPEAFF. V usage is TRBV7-9 and J usage is TRBJ1-1; a weak D match, TRBD1 (5 bases). From germline, CDR1 is SEHNR and CDR2 FQNEAQ (reference sequence). The V gene lost 3 bases and the J gene lost 6 bases, with 11 bases spanning the gap. The CDR3 consists of 13 residues.

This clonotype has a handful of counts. CDR3 DNA sequence: TGTGCCAGCAGCCAAGATCTTGGGGGATATGAGCAGTTCTTC. This encodes CASSQDLGGYEQFF. The chain carries TRBV14 and TRBJ2-1; D assignment may be TRBD1 or TRBD2 (5 bases each). CDR1 and CDR2 from the germline V gene are SGHDN and FVKESK. The CDR3 loop spans 14 amino acids. Trimming stripped 0 bases from V and 8 bases from J, with 11 bases between. The variable domain in full, with the rest retrieved from reference TRBV14 and TRBJ2-1, is EAGVTQFPSHSVIEKGQTVTLRCDPISGHDNLYWYRRVMGKEIKFLLHFVKESKQDESGMPNNRFLAERTGGTYSTLKVQPAELEDSGVYFCASSQDLGGYEQFFGPGTRLTVL.

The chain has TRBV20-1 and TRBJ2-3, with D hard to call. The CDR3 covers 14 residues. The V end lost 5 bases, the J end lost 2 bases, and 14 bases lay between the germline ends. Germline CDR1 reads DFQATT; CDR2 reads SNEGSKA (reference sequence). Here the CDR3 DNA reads TGCAGTGCTCTAGAGTCAACCTTCACAGATACGCAGTATTTT. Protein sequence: CSALESTFTDTQYF.

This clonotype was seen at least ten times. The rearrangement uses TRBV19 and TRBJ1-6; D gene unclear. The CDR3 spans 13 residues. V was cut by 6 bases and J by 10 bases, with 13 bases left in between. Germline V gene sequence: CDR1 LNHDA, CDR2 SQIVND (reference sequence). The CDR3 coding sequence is TGTGCCAGTAGGGAGGAGCTACGATCACCCCTCCACTTT. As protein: CASREELRSPLHF.

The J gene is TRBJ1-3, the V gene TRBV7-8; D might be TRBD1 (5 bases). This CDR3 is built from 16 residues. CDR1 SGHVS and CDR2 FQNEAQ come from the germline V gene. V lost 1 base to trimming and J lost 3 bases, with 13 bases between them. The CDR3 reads CASSLDGGAFGNTIYF. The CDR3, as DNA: TGTGCCAGCAGCTTAGACGGGGGAGCTTTTGGAAACACCATATATTTT. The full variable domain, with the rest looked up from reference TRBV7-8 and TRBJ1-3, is GAGVSQSPRYKVAKRGQDVALRCDPISGHVSLFWYQQALGQGPEFLTYFQNEAQLDKSGLPSDRFFAERPEGSVSTLKIQRTQQEDSAVYLCASSLDGGAFGNTIYFGEGSWLTVV.

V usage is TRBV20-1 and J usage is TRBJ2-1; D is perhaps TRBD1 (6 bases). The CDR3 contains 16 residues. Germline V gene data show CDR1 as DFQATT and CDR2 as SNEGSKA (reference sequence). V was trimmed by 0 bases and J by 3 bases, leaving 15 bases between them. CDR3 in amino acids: CSARDSGQLLYNEQFF. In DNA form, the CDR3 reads TGCAGTGCTAGAGATTCAGGACAGCTGCTCTACAATGAGCAGTTCTTC.

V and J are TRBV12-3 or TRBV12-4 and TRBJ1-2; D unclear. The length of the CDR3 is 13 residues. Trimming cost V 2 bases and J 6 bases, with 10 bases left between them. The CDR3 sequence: CASSLKVNDGYTF. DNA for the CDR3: TGTGCCAGCAGTTTAAAAGTGAATGATGGCTACACCTTC.

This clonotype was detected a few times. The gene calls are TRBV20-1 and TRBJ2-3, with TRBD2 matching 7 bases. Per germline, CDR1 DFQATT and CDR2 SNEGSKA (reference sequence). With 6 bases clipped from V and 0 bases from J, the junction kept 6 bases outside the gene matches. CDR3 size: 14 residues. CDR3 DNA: TGCAGTGCGACTAGCTTATCTAGCACAGATACGCAGTATTTT. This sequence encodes CSATSLSSTDTQYF.

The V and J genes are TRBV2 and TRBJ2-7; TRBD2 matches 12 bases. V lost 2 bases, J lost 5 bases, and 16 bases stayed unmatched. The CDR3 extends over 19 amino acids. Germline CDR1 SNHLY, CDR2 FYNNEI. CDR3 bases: TGTGCCAGCAGTGAATGGGGTGTGGCTAGCGGGGGGGCCATCGACGAGCAGTACTTC. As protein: CASSEWGVASGGAIDEQYF.

CDR3 protein: CASTQGANVLTF. CDR3 sequence (DNA): TGTGCCAGCACACAGGGGGCCAACGTCCTGACTTTC. The chain has TRBV7-9 and TRBJ2-6, with no clear D. This CDR3 comprises 12 residues. Trimming left V 7 bases short and J 4 bases short, with 5 bases between. CDR1 is SEHNR, CDR2 FQNEAQ, per germline (reference sequence).